This TCR beta chain originates from a study of response to subunit inactivated influenza vaccine. General study findings and limits: Seasonal influenza vaccination, on each occasion, was suggested by the authors to recruit few new T cells.

The table lists this clonotype with a few counts. Antigen specificity is unknown. Germline V CDR1 and CDR2: ENHRY, SYGVKD. CDR3 size: 15 residues. V lost 2 bases and J 2 bases, leaving 7 bases between the germline ends. TCRdb re-called the RT-PCR reads with MiXCR, one entry per CDR3 protein. The sample yields fewer than 700,000 distinct CDR3 sequences, 10% to 15% seen once. The genes are TRBV10-3 and TRBJ2-6, with D possibly called TRBD1 or TRBD2 (6 bases each). Sample: PBMCs from blood, taken 40 to 50 days after vaccination. The sequence came from a man aged 45-65 years who received an inactivated influenza vaccine. The CDR3 DNA reads TGTGCCATCAGTGAGAGGGGGGCTGGGGCCAACGTCCTGACTTTC. Translated: CAISERGAGANVLTF.